What follows are 4 T cell receptor beta chains derived from one specimen sequenced in a study of pediatric ulcerative colitis. The rectum was sampled with one to two pinch biopsies at colonoscopy. Some clones are missing from TCRdb's copy, which holds only in-frame ones; the method was immunoSEQ multiplex PCR. The sample has under 20,000 clones; 70% to 80% are singletons. The specimen was gut tissue. These receptors originate from a boy between 5 and 17 years old with moderate ulcerative colitis.

V gene TRBV9 combines with J gene TRBJ2-1; possible D gene TRBD2, 7 bases. CDR1 and CDR2 from the germline V gene are SGDLS and YYNGEE. The CDR3 spans 15 residues. V was shortened by 3 bases and J by 4 bases, with 14 bases between the two germline ends. The CDR3 loop is CASSERGAMYNEQFF. The CDR3 coding sequence is TGTGCCAGCAGCGAACGGGGGGCCATGTACAATGAGCAGTTCTTC.

The rearrangement uses TRBV2 and TRBJ1-1, with D possibly being TRBD1 (6 bases). Germline lookup yields CDR1 SNHLY and CDR2 FYNNEI. V gave up 6 bases and J gave up 1 base, with 18 bases separating them. The CDR3 covers 16 residues. CDR3 sequence: CASRATGSGRNTEAFF. In DNA, the CDR3 is TGTGCCAGCAGGGCAACAGGGTCCGGAAGGAACACTGAAGCTTTCTTT. The whole variable domain, remainder taken from reference TRBV2 and TRBJ1-1, is EPEVTQTPSHQVTQMGQEVILRCVPISNHLYFYWYRQILGQKVEFLVSFYNNEISEKSEIFDDQFSVERPDGSNFTLKIRSTKLEDSAMYFCASRATGSGRNTEAFFGQGTRLTVV.

The chain carries TRBV5-1 and TRBJ2-7; tentative D call: TRBD1 (5 bases). The germline CDR1 and CDR2 sequences are SGHRS and YFSETQ. This CDR3 is 14 amino acids long. V gave up 3 bases and J gave up 8 bases, with 18 bases separating them. The DNA of the CDR3 is TGCGCCAGCAGCTCGACGACAGATACTACGCAGCAGTACTTC. Its protein is CASSSTTDTTQQYF.

This clone has more than one count but fewer than ten. This chain links TRBV28 with TRBJ1-1; TRBD1 matches 7 bases. Germline V lookup: CDR1 MDHEN, CDR2 SYDVKM. The CDR3 loop spans 13 amino acids. V was pared by 5 bases and J by 4 bases, with 4 bases of the junction left unmatched. The CDR3 coding sequence is TGTGCCAGCAGTCGAGACAGGGTCACTGAAGCTTTCTTT. Translating it yields CASSRDRVTEAFF.